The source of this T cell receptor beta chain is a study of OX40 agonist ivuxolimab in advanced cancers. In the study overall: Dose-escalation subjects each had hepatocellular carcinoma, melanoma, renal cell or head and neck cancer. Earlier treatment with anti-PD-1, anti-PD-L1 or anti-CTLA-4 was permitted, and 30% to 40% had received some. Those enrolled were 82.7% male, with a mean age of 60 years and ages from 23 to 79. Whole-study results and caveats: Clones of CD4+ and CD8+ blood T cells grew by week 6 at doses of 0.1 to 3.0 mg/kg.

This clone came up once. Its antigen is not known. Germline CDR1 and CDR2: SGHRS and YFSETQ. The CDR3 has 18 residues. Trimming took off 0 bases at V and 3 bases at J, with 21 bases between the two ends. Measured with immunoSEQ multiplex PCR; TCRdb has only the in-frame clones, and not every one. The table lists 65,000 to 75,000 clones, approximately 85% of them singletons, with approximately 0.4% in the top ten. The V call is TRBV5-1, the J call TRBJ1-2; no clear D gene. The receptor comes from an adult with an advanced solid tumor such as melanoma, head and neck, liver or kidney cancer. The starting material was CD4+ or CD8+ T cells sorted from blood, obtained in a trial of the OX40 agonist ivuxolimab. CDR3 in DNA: TGCGCCAGCAGCTTGGTAGCCAGCGCTCTTAACTATGACTATGGCTACACCTTC. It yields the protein CASSLVASALNYDYGYTF.